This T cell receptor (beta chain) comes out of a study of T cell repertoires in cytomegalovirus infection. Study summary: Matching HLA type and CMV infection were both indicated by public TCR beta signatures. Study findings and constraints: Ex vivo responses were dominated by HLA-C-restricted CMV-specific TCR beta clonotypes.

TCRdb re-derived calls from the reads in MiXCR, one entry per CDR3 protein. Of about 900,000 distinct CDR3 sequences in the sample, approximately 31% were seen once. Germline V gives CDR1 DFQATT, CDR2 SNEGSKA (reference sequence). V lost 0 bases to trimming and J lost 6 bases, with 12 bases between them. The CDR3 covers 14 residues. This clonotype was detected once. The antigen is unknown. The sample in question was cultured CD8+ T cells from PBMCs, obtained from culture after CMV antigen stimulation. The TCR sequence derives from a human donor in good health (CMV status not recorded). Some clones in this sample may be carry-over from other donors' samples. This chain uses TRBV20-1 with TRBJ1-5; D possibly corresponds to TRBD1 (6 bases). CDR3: CSARDYRGAQPQHF. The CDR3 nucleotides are TGCAGTGCTAGAGACTATCGGGGGGCTCAGCCCCAGCATTTT.